This T cell receptor beta chain was profiled in a study of CD8+ T cells in alopecia areata. Peripheral blood samples and lesional scalp punch biopsies were obtained from alopecia areata patients. A FACSAria was used to sort CD4+ and CD8+ T cells. These cells came from PBMCs. The CDR3 is 15 amino acids. CDR1 is SGHRS and CDR2 is YFSETQ in the germline V gene. V dropped 4 bases and J dropped 2 bases, with 15 bases sitting between them. Sequencing used cDNA as its template, made by extracting RNA and reverse transcribing it. The protocol was immunoSEQ multiplex PCR, while the TCRdb copy is restricted to in-frame clones and leaves out a portion. The data contain 150,000 or so clones, roughly 48% of them singletons. This clone appeared a single time. Its target is not known. Findings and caveats of the study: Across lesional scalp, and particularly alopecia totalis/universalis, clonality surpassed that of normal scalp. Alphabeta T cells residing in normal skin are also sequenced in scalp samples.

The chain joins TRBV5-1 to TRBJ2-5; no clear D gene. The sample comprised CD4+ T cells sorted from blood. This receptor was taken from a human donor with alopecia areata. CDR3 DNA sequence: TGCGCCAGCAGCCCCCAGGTGAACGGGCAAGAGACCCAGTACTTC. Translating gives CASSPQVNGQETQYF.